Listed below are T cell receptor beta chains from one sample, sequenced in a study of early T cells in non-severe SARS-CoV-2 infection. TCRdb fed the 5' RACE reads into MiXCR, producing one record per CDR3 protein. The sample includes 65,000 to 75,000 distinct CDR3 sequences, about 9.9% seen only once; the top ten take 3.5% to 4%. The sample taken for sequencing was whole blood. The receptors originated from an adult who was a healthcare worker with PCR-confirmed SARS-CoV-2 infection or an uninfected control (not recorded which). CDR3s include the opening cysteine and the closing phenylalanine or tryptophan. Each record gives: V gene, CDR3 length, clone size, D gene, J gene, CDR3 protein. A D gene is named only where the DNA matches it firmly. Some rows mark clone size as missing; the rest say once, few, many or name a class of expanded clone.

>TRBV13|13|many|-|TRBJ2-1
CASSLDYYNEQFF
>TRBV6-5|17|-|TRBD2|TRBJ2-5
CASSYSTLAGVQETQYF
>TRBV28|15|few|-|TRBJ1-6
CASSLQSSYNSPLHF
>TRBV5-5|15|many|TRBD2|TRBJ2-3
CASSLGRGRTDTQYF
>TRBV12-5|16|-|-|TRBJ2-3
CASAPHQEVSTDTQYF
>TRBV7-2|18|many|TRBD2|TRBJ2-3
CASRQQGLAGGRTDTQYF
>TRBV11-2|15|-|TRBD2|TRBJ2-3
CASSTGLAEIDTQYF
>TRBV19|16|many|-|TRBJ2-2
CASTSDDKMNTGELFF
>TRBV18|15|many|TRBD1|TRBJ2-1
CASSPGTGASNEQFF
>TRBV5-1|12|many|-|TRBJ2-3
CASSLVGDTQYF
>TRBV6-1|15|-|TRBD1|TRBJ1-4
CASSERDRKNEKLFF
>TRBV20-1|18|many|-|TRBJ1-3
CSASADSQNMGSGNTIYF
>TRBV6-1|15|many|TRBD1|TRBJ2-2
CASSEGTGDTGELFF
>TRBV6-4|16|many|TRBD2|TRBJ2-2
CASSQSAGGPNGELFF
>TRBV5-1|14|few|-|TRBJ2-5
CASSPGQEGETQYF
>TRBV7-2|12|-|TRBD2|TRBJ2-5
CASSGTWETQYF
>TRBV6-2/TRBV6-3|13|many|TRBD1|TRBJ1-1
CASRDRVYTEAFF
>TRBV18|16|-|-|TRBJ1-6
CASSPSSDLLNSPLHF
>TRBV6-2/TRBV6-3|15|few|TRBD2|TRBJ2-3
CASSELAGGSDTQYF
>TRBV6-4|15|many|-|TRBJ2-3
CASSSSAGATDTQYF
>TRBV5-4|14|few|-|TRBJ1-3
CASSTDISGNTIYF
>TRBV29-1|12|-|-|TRBJ1-2
CSVEDSRYGYTF
>TRBV7-9|14|many|-|TRBJ2-7
CASRPTEQIYEQYF
>TRBV5-1|14|few|-|TRBJ2-4
CASSFEQGKNIQYF
>TRBV14|16|many|-|TRBJ1-1
CASSPHQGSMNTEAFF
>TRBV7-2|15|few|TRBD2|TRBJ2-7
CASSLGGGLAYEQYF
>TRBV28|18|medium-sized|-|TRBJ2-2
CASSFYHITGSNTGELFF
>TRBV6-1|13|-|-|TRBJ1-4
CASTGDRKEKLFF
>TRBV18|13|many|TRBD1|TRBJ2-7
CASSPGTAYEQYF
>TRBV30|14|many|-|TRBJ2-7
CAWSVEAGRHEQYF
>TRBV5-4|15|few|TRBD2|TRBJ2-1
CASSHGLAGRNEQFF
>TRBV6-4|16|many|-|TRBJ2-3
CASSDSGSSSTDTQYF
>TRBV9|15|-|-|TRBJ2-3
CASSVGGARTDTQYF
>TRBV29-1|13|-|TRBD2|TRBJ2-5
CSVDHGGTETQYF
>TRBV6-6|14|many|-|TRBJ2-1
CASGILLGRDEQFF
>TRBV7-9|17|many|TRBD1|TRBJ2-5
CASSSSQTGSGGETQYF
>TRBV7-3|15|many|TRBD1|TRBJ1-1
CASSLGDREGTEAFF
>TRBV12-3/TRBV12-4|15|many|-|TRBJ1-4
CASRSSTEGGEKLFF
>TRBV20-1|17|few|TRBD1|TRBJ1-6
CSARDVQGASLGSPLHF
>TRBV11-2|12|many|-|TRBJ2-5
CASSLVFETQYF
>TRBV5-1|17|-|TRBD1|TRBJ2-3
CASSLQGGTWSTDTQYF
>TRBV18|14|-|-|TRBJ2-1
CASSLTLDIYEQFF
>TRBV27|16|-|-|TRBJ1-6
CASSFSANSYNSPLHF
>TRBV28|15|-|TRBD2|TRBJ2-1
CASSPVTSGSDEQFF
>TRBV7-7|13|many|-|TRBJ2-1
CASSPSPYNEQFF
>TRBV3-1|17|many|-|TRBJ1-1
CASSQGPVAGQNTEAFF
>TRBV5-4|13|many|-|TRBJ2-7
CASSSFGGNEQYF
>TRBV3-1|18|many|TRBD1|TRBJ2-6
CASSQEADRVAGANVLTF
>TRBV7-2|13|many|-|TRBJ1-5
CASSVQVNQPQHF
>TRBV7-9|17|few|-|TRBJ2-4
CASSFFRATRAQNIQYF
>TRBV6-5|12|-|-|TRBJ1-1
CASWDRLTEAFF
>TRBV18|16|-|TRBD2|TRBJ2-1
CASSPPSSGPYNEQFF